Listed here are 6 T cell receptor beta chains from one sample, sequenced in a study of T cell repertoires in cytomegalovirus infection. TCRdb re-called the reads through MiXCR, storing one row per CDR3 protein. The table includes more than 140,000 distinct CDR3 sequences, 6.5% detected once. Sequenced material: PBMCs. The receptors were gathered from a human donor in good health (CMV status not recorded). Some clones in this sample may be carry-over from other donors' samples.

This clonotype appeared many times. J is TRBJ1-2 and V is TRBV20-1; D unresolved. CDR3 length: 13 amino acids. Per the germline V gene, CDR1 is DFQATT and CDR2 is SNEGSKA (reference sequence). V shed 6 bases and J shed 8 bases, with 19 bases lying between them. The DNA for the CDR3 is TGCAGTGCGGGTAACCCCGATGCGGGGGGCTACACCTTC. This translates into CSAGNPDAGGYTF.

This clonotype was detected ten times or more. The genes are TRBV15 and TRBJ1-4; 7 nucleotides align to TRBD1. This CDR3 spans 14 amino acids. Germline CDR1 reads LNHNV; CDR2 reads YYDKDF (reference sequence). Losses at the gene ends were 1 base for V and 5 bases for J; bases not matched to a gene: 1. The CDR3 protein is CATSRGQGNEKLFF. The CDR3 nucleotides are TGTGCCACCAGCAGAGGACAGGGCAATGAAAAACTGTTTTTT.

This clonotype was observed a few times. The V and J genes are TRBV11-2 and TRBJ2-3; 10 bases line up with TRBD2. This CDR3 has 17 amino acids. CDR1 SGHAT and CDR2 FQNNGV come from the germline V gene. V shed 6 bases, J shed 2 bases, and the junction held 11 bases outside the gene matches. The CDR3 sequence is CASSHDTLAGVTDTQYF. Here the CDR3 DNA reads TGTGCCAGCAGTCATGACACCCTAGCGGGGGTCACAGATACGCAGTATTTT.

The V and J genes are TRBV28 and TRBJ2-2, with D possibly TRBD2 on 6 matching bases. This CDR3 has 13 residues. The V end was cut by 8 bases, the J end by 2 bases, with 9 bases between. From germline, CDR1 is MDHEN and CDR2 SYDVKM. The CDR3 bases are TGTGCCAGCCGCGGGGTTAACACCGGGGAGCTGTTTTTT. Translated: CASRGVNTGELFF.

This clonotype occurred many times. This chain connects TRBV7-8 to TRBJ2-3; 8 bases agree with TRBD2. J gave up 4 bases and V 0 bases, and 6 bases lay outside the gene matches. Germline assignment: CDR1 SGHVS and CDR2 FQNEAQ. The CDR3 sequence is 16 residues long. DNA for the CDR3: TGTGCCAGCAGCTTAGCAATTTCAGCGGGGGCAGATACGCAGTATTTT. Translating it yields CASSLAISAGADTQYF.

This clonotype was found many times. The CDR3 protein is CASSSMQATNTEAFF. The CDR3 region has the DNA TGTGCCAGCAGCTCAATGCAGGCCACGAACACTGAAGCTTTCTTT. The chain employs TRBV7-2 and TRBJ1-1; D gene ambiguous. V shed 4 bases and J shed 1 base, with 13 bases lying between them. This CDR3 spans 15 amino acids. Per germline, CDR1 SGHTA and CDR2 FQGNSA.